Listed below are T cell receptor beta chains from one sample, sequenced in a study of OX40 agonist ivuxolimab in advanced cancers. The method was immunoSEQ multiplex PCR; TCRdb's version includes in-frame clones alone and lacks a portion of them. The sample has roughly 44,000 clones; around 86% are singletons. Here the sequenced sample was CD4+ or CD8+ T cells sorted from blood, taken in a trial of the OX40 agonist ivuxolimab. All receptors derive from an adult with an advanced solid tumor such as melanoma, head and neck, liver or kidney cancer. CDR3s include the opening cysteine and the closing phenylalanine or tryptophan.

v_call cdr3_aa
TRBV10-3 CASLTNYNEQFF
TRBV7-3 CASSLGLNTGELFF
TRBV6-4 CASSDSGTSGGAMEQFF
TRBV6-5 CASRTGGGPNYGYTF
TRBV14 CASSIGGDWGIQYF
TRBV7-2 CASSSTTEMRGNTIYF
TRBV13 CASTRDRTAPYEQYF
TRBV7-8 CASSLALSNYGYTF
TRBV7-8 CASSPGGTYEQYF
TRBV6-5 CASSQNTGELFF
TRBV11-1 CASSLSPGRGYTF
TRBV7-9 CASRGGQGSYEQYF
TRBV6-5 CASTRQGGYSYGYTF
TRBV28 CATLIRVNYQPQHF
TRBV9 CASSPGANTEAFF
TRBV4-3 CASSPGTAGSAEAFF
TRBV13 CASSPSGTGGIYEQYF
TRBV28 CASSLTGALLGGNTIYF
TRBV5-4 CASSSLAGGNQETQYF
TRBV19 CASSTRQVISYEQYF
TRBV13 CASSLGQGADTQYF
TRBV11-2 CASSWTSGQSDF
TRBV27 CASAPRDRGIYDSSVQYF
TRBV2 CARGISGLAGYEQYF
TRBV7-2 CASSFRSGGFLTQETQYF
TRBV4-1 CASSYRGGSPNEKLFF
TRBV21-1 CASRNRGNTGELFF
TRBV18 CASSPGTLYEQYF
TRBV7-9 CASSSRERTEAFF
TRBV7-3 CASSLTGTGSEQYF
TRBV6-6 CASSPQANGGYTF